These 26 T cell receptor beta chains were all obtained from the same sample, sequenced in a study of shared clonotypes between healthy human individuals. This table comes from immunoSEQ multiplex PCR, and its TCRdb copy is limited to in-frame clones, with some not included. Of some 1,100,000 clones in the sample, 75% to 80% were seen once. Specimen: memory CD4+ T cells from PBMCs. As for subset: CD45RA-negative fraction. The source of these receptors is a young man in good health. Some clones in this sample may be carry-over from other donors' samples.

This clone showed up just a few times. J is TRBJ1-5 and V is TRBV6-1; D ambiguous. V was clipped by 2 bases and J by 0 bases, with 11 bases between them. Per the germline V gene, CDR1 is MNHNS and CDR2 is SASEGT. The CDR3 has 16 amino acids. The CDR3 sequence: CASSERYRISNQPQHF. CDR3 DNA sequence: TGTGCCAGCAGTGAACGATACAGAATTAGCAATCAGCCCCAGCATTTT.

The sample holds many counts of this clone. V gene TRBV15 combines with J gene TRBJ2-3, with 9 bases lining up with TRBD2. V lost 0 bases and J lost 4; bases outside the gene matches: 5. CDR3 length: 16 residues. The germline V gene has CDR1 LNHNV and CDR2 YYDKDF (reference sequence). CDR3 nucleotides: TGTGCCACCAGCAGAGATACGGCGGGAGGGCCAGATACGCAGTATTTT. Its protein is CATSRDTAGGPDTQYF.

The chain joins TRBV14 to TRBJ2-7, with D hard to call. CDR3 length equals 11 residues. The germline CDR1 and CDR2 sequences are SGHDN and FVKESK. V was clipped by 4 bases and J by 8 bases, with 9 bases between them. The CDR3 is CASSLGRKQYF. CDR3 in DNA: TGTGCCAGCAGCCTGGGTCGCAAGCAGTACTTC.

Turning to this clone: The sample contains more than one DNA sequence encoding this CDR3. This chain links TRBV2 with TRBJ1-2, with 10 bases matching TRBD1. The ends lost 4 bases at V and 2 bases at J; junction bases unmatched: 1. Per the germline V gene, CDR1 is SNHLY and CDR2 is FYNNEI. The CDR3 is made up of 14 amino acids. CDR3: CASSGGQGNYGYTF. For the CDR3, the DNA is TGTGCCAGCAGTGGGGGACAGGGGAACTATGGCTACACCTTC. The full variable domain, rest sourced from reference TRBV2 and TRBJ1-2, is EPEVTQTPSHQVTQMGQEVILRCVPISNHLYFYWYRQILGQKVEFLVSFYNNEISEKSEIFDDQFSVERPDGSNFTLKIRSTKLEDSAMYFCASSGGQGNYGYTFGSGTRLTVV.

In regard to this clone: Other DNA sequences in this sample translate to the same CDR3. This chain connects TRBV9 to TRBJ1-1; the D is unclear. Germline V lookup: CDR1 SGDLS, CDR2 YYNGEE. V was cut by 0 bases and J by 0 bases, with 6 bases left in between. There are 14 residues in the CDR3. Here the CDR3 reads CASSVGPVNTEAFF. In DNA, the CDR3 is TGTGCCAGCAGCGTAGGTCCTGTGAACACTGAAGCTTTCTTT.

V is TRBV7-9 and J is TRBJ2-7, with 7 bases aligning to TRBD1. The CDR3 has 15 amino acids. V was pared by 3 bases and J by 5 bases, with 10 bases of the junction left unmatched. Germline V gene sequence: CDR1 SEHNR, CDR2 FQNEAQ (reference sequence). CDR3 sequence reads: CASSLGDRARDEQYF. The CDR3 coding sequence is TGTGCCAGCAGCTTGGGCGACAGGGCTAGGGACGAGCAGTACTTC.

The gene calls are TRBV7-9 and TRBJ2-7; D not certain. The CDR3 is 13 residues long. Trimming shortened V by 5 bases and J by 4 bases, and 12 bases separated the two germline ends. CDR1 is SEHNR and CDR2 is FQNEAQ in the germline V gene (reference sequence). The CDR3 is CASSPVGLYEQYF. CDR3 nucleotides: TGTGCCAGCAGCCCCGTCGGGTTGTACGAGCAGTACTTC.

The rearrangement uses TRBV5-8 and TRBJ1-2; TRBD1 matches at 7 bases. Trimming removed 2 bases from V and 4 bases from J; junction bases left unmatched: 8. The CDR3 totals 15 residues. Germline CDR1 reads SGHTS; CDR2 reads YDEGEE. The CDR3 reads CASSLSGQGVYGYTF. The CDR3 region has the DNA TGTGCCAGCAGCTTAAGTGGTCAGGGGGTCTATGGCTACACCTTC.

The rearrangement joins TRBV4-1 to TRBJ1-4, with 8 nucleotides matching TRBD1. This CDR3 contains 16 residues. V dropped 0 bases and J dropped 6; count of bases not matched to a gene: 6. Germline V gene data show CDR1 as MGHRA and CDR2 as YSYEKL. CDR3 bases: TGCGCCAGCAGCCAAGAATCAGGGGGCTTCGATGAAAAACTGTTTTTT. Residues: CASSQESGGFDEKLFF.

This rearrangement joins TRBV27 to TRBJ2-1, with D possibly being TRBD2 (6 bases). This CDR3 contains 14 residues. Germline CDR1 MNHEY, CDR2 SMNVEV (reference sequence). Trimming left V 5 bases short and J 4 bases short, with 12 bases between. The CDR3 DNA reads as TGTGCCAGCAGTCCCGAGCGGGTTTACAATGAGCAGTTCTTC. Translated: CASSPERVYNEQFF.

The rearrangement uses TRBV7-8 and TRBJ2-1; D possibly corresponds to TRBD2 (6 bases). From germline, CDR1 is SGHVS and CDR2 FQNEAQ. V shed 5 bases and J shed 2 bases, with 16 bases lying between them. The CDR3 has 16 residues. CDR3 nucleotide sequence: TGTGCCAGCAGCCCGGAGGGACTTCTCACCTACAATGAGCAGTTCTTC. Amino acids: CASSPEGLLTYNEQFF.

The genes are TRBV5-1 and TRBJ2-4; the D gene is possibly TRBD1 (5 bases). The CDR3 spans 14 residues. Germline V gene lookup returns CDR1 SGHRS and CDR2 YFSETQ. V was cut by 0 bases and J by 6 bases, with 10 bases left in between. The CDR3: CASSLGATVNIQYF. CDR3 DNA: TGCGCCAGCAGCTTGGGAGCGACAGTAAACATTCAGTACTTC.

This chain uses TRBV27 with TRBJ2-5; no reliable D call. V was pared by 1 base and J by 2 bases, with 11 bases between. Germline lookup yields CDR1 MNHEY and CDR2 SMNVEV (reference sequence). This CDR3 region has 15 residues. The CDR3 DNA is TGTGCCAGCAGTTTATTAGGGTCCAGGCAAGAGACCCAGTACTTC. Protein: CASSLLGSRQETQYF.

This chain uses TRBV18 with TRBJ1-1, with TRBD1 as a possible D gene (6 bases). Trimming left V 3 bases short and J 0 bases short, with 14 bases between. Germline values: CDR1 KGHSH, CDR2 LQKENI. The CDR3 extends over 16 amino acids. CDR3 sequence: CASSPQGGGLNTEAFF. CDR3 nucleotides: TGTGCCAGCTCACCCCAAGGGGGGGGGTTGAACACTGAAGCTTTCTTT.

For the CDR3, the DNA is TGTGCCAGCAGCCCCTCTCTGGGAGGCACGCAGTATTTT. Its protein is CASSPSLGGTQYF. The rearrangement uses TRBV14 and TRBJ2-3; D is possibly TRBD2 (6 bases). The CDR3 runs 13 residues. Between the trimmed V and J ends, which lost 4 bases and 9 bases, there was a span of 14 bases. Per germline, CDR1 SGHDN and CDR2 FVKESK.

This chain joins TRBV25-1 and TRBJ1-5; possible D gene TRBD1, 6 bases. The CDR3 is 17 residues long. CDR1 MGHDK and CDR2 SYGVNS come from the germline V gene. Trimming left V 8 bases short and J 4 bases short, with 24 bases between. The CDR3 spells CASLWGGLQGDNQPQHF. CDR3 DNA: TGTGCCAGCCTCTGGGGAGGGTTACAGGGCGATAATCAGCCCCAGCATTTT. Using reference TRBV25-1 and TRBJ1-5 for the parts outside the CDR3, the full variable domain is EADIYQTPRYLVIGTGKKITLECSQTMGHDKMYWYQQDPGMELHLIHYSYGVNSTEKGDLSSESTVSRIRTEHFPLTLESARPSHTSQYLCASLWGGLQGDNQPQHFGDGTRLSIL.

The rearrangement joins TRBV7-3 to TRBJ2-3; 7 bases agree with TRBD2. The CDR3 length is 14 residues. The germline V gene encodes CDR1 SGHTA and CDR2 FQGTGA. Trimming removed 4 bases from V and 2 bases from J; junction bases left unmatched: 3. The CDR3 DNA is TGTGCCAGCAGCTCCCTAGCGGCCACAGATACGCAGTATTTT. This encodes CASSSLAATDTQYF.

This chain joins TRBV7-8 and TRBJ2-7; D possibly corresponds to TRBD2 (5 bases). This CDR3 spans 12 amino acids. The V end was cut by 2 bases, the J end by 7 bases, with 9 bases between. From germline, CDR1 is SGHVS and CDR2 FQNEAQ. The CDR3 here is CASSLFRGEQYF. DNA for the CDR3: TGTGCCAGCAGCTTATTCCGCGGGGAGCAGTACTTC. Filled out from reference TRBV7-8 and TRBJ2-7, the complete variable domain reads GAGVSQSPRYKVAKRGQDVALRCDPISGHVSLFWYQQALGQGPEFLTYFQNEAQLDKSGLPSDRFFAERPEGSVSTLKIQRTQQEDSAVYLCASSLFRGEQYFGPGTRLTVT.

The chain is built from TRBV27 and TRBJ1-5; TRBD1 aligns across 7 bases. V shed 3 bases and J 6 bases; nucleotides not matched to a gene: 5. The CDR3 extends over 14 amino acids. CDR1 MNHEY and CDR2 SMNVEV come from the germline V gene (reference sequence). The CDR3: CASSFRRGVQPQHF. The CDR3, as DNA: TGTGCCAGCAGTTTTCGCAGGGGGGTTCAGCCCCAGCATTTT.

V usage is TRBV11-2 and J usage is TRBJ2-2; D is unclear. V lost 4 bases, J lost 8 bases, and 8 bases lay in between. Germline V gene data show CDR1 as SGHAT and CDR2 as FQNNGV. The CDR3 length is 12 residues. CDR3 bases: TGTGCCAGCAGCTCTGTAGCAGGGGAGCTGTTTTTT. This encodes CASSSVAGELFF.

The V call is TRBV27, the J call TRBJ1-1; D possibly corresponds to TRBD1 (6 bases). The V end lost 11 bases, the J end lost 5 bases, and 15 bases lay between the germline ends. Germline V gene data show CDR1 as MNHEY and CDR2 as SMNVEV (reference sequence). The CDR3 runs to 12 residues. CDR3 in DNA: TGTGCCGGCAAGAGGGGGAATACTGAAGCTTTCTTT. Protein product: CAGKRGNTEAFF.

The gene calls are TRBV30 and TRBJ2-5, with D hard to call. The ends were cut back, 0 bases at V and 3 bases at J, with 5 bases in the middle. Germline V gene sequence: CDR1 GTSNPN, CDR2 SVGIG (reference sequence). The CDR3 runs to 12 residues. In DNA form, the CDR3 reads TGTGCCTGGAGTGTGTACAAAGAGACCCAGTACTTC. Translating it yields CAWSVYKETQYF.

The chain uses TRBV5-1 and TRBJ2-7; 10 nucleotides agree with TRBD1. Germline values: CDR1 SGHRS, CDR2 YFSETQ. V lost 4 bases, J lost 5 bases, and 9 bases stayed unmatched. The CDR3 spans 15 residues. The DNA for the CDR3 is TGCGCCAGCAGCATACCCGGGACAGGGGCGGACGAGCAGTACTTC. This encodes CASSIPGTGADEQYF.

Many counts were recorded for this clone. This chain uses TRBV5-1 with TRBJ2-2; 8 positions agree with TRBD1. Germline lookup yields CDR1 SGHRS and CDR2 YFSETQ. After removal of 4 bases from V and 3 bases from J, the junction contained 5 bases not matched to a gene. The CDR3 covers 15 residues. The CDR3 sequence: CASSQQGVHTGELFF. The DNA for the CDR3 is TGCGCCAGCAGCCAACAGGGGGTCCACACCGGGGAGCTGTTTTTT.

The chain couples TRBV5-4 to TRBJ1-4, with TRBD1 matching 9 bases. CDR3 length: 16 residues. Per germline, CDR1 SGHNT and CDR2 YYREEE (reference sequence). Trimming at V came to 4 bases and at J to 8 bases, leaving 12 bases not matched to a gene. This chain's CDR3 is CASSLNGGTGREKLFF. The CDR3 DNA reads TGTGCCAGCAGCCTAAATGGGGGGACAGGGCGAGAAAAACTGTTTTTT.

In DNA, the CDR3 is TGCGCCAGCAGCTTGGTGCACGGAAATTTGAACACTGAAGCTTTCTTT. Its translation is CASSLVHGNLNTEAFF. The gene calls are TRBV5-1 and TRBJ1-1; D uncertain. Trimming shortened V by 0 bases and J by 0 bases, and 12 bases separated the two germline ends. CDR3 length: 16 amino acids. Germline V gene data show CDR1 as SGHRS and CDR2 as YFSETQ.